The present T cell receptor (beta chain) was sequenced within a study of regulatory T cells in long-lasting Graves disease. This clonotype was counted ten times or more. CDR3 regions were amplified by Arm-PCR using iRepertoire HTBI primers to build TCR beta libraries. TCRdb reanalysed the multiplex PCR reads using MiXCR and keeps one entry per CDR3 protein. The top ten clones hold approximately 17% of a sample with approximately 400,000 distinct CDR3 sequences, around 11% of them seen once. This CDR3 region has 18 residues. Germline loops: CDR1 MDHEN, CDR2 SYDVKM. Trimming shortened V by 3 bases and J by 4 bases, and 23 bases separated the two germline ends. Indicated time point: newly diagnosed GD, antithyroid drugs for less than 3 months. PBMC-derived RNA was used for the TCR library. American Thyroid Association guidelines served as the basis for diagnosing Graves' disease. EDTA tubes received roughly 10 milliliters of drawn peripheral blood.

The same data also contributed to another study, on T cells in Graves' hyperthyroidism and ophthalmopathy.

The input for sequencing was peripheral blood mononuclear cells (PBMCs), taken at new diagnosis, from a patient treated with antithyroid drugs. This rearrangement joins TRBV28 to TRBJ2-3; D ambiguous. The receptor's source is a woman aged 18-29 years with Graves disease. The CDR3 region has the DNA TGTGCCAGCAGTTTTCCGATTGCCGCATCTGATCTCGCAGATACGCAGTATTTT. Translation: CASSFPIAASDLADTQYF.